The entry below gives a single T cell receptor beta chain sequence along with its context. Some clones are missing from TCRdb's copy, which holds only in-frame ones; the method was immunoSEQ multiplex PCR. The sample lists some 250,000 clones; approximately 83% were seen once. These data belong to a study of blood T cell repertoires in COVID-19. The CDR3 contains 17 residues. Germline V gives CDR1 SNHLY, CDR2 FYNNEI. Unmatched junction bases numbered 6, after V lost 2 bases and J lost 2 bases. The J gene is TRBJ1-4, the V gene TRBV2, with TRBD1 matching over 9 bases. Specimen: PBMCs or T cells enriched from blood (not recorded which). This sequence originates from a woman in her fifties or sixties who had recovered from COVID-19. The CDR3 sequence: CASSERGQGRTNEKLFF. CDR3 sequence (DNA): TGTGCCAGCAGTGAACGAGGACAGGGGAGGACTAATGAAAAACTGTTTTTT.